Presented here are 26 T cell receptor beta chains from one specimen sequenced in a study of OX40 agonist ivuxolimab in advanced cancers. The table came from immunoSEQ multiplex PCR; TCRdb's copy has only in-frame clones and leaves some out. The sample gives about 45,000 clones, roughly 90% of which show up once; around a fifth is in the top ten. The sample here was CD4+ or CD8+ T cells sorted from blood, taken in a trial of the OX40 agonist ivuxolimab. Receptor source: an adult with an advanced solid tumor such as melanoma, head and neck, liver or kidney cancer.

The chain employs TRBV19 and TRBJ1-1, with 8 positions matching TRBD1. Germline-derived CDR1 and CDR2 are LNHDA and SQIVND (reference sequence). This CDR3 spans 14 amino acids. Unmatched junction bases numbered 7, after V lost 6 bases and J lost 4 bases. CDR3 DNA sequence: TGTGCCAGTAGCCACGGACAGGGTAGCACTGAAGCTTTCTTT. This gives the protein CASSHGQGSTEAFF.

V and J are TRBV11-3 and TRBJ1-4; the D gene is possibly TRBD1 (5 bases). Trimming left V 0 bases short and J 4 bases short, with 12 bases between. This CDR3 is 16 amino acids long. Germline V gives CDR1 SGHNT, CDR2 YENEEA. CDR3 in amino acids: CASSLDEGTVNEKLFF. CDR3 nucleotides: TGTGCCAGCAGCTTAGATGAAGGGACGGTTAATGAAAAACTGTTTTTT.

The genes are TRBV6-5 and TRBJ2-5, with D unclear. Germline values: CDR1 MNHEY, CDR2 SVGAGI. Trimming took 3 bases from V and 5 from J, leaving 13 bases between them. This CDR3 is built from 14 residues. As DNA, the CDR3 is TGTGCCAGCAGTTATGGTAGCCAGATGGAGACCCAGTACTTC. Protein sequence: CASSYGSQMETQYF.

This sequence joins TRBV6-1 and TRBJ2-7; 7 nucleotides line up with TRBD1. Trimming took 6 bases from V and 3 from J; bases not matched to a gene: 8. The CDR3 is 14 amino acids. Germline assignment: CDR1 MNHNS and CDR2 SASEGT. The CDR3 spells CASSLQGYVYEQYF. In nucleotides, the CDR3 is TGTGCCAGCAGCTTACAGGGGTACGTCTACGAGCAGTACTTC.

For the CDR3, the DNA is TGTGCCAGTAGCTCGGGACAGGGGTTCTACAATGAGCAGTTCTTC. Translation gives CASSSGQGFYNEQFF. The chain employs TRBV19 and TRBJ2-1; 10 nucleotides match TRBD1. The V and J ends lost 6 bases and 3 bases, in that order; junction bases with no gene match: 5. CDR3 length: 15 residues. Germline V CDR1 and CDR2: LNHDA, SQIVND (reference sequence).

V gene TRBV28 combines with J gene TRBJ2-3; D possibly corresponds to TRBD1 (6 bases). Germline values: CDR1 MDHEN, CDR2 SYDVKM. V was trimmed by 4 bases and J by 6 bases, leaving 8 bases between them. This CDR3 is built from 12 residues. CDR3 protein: CASSSQGDTQYF. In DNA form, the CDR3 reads TGTGCCAGCAGTTCGCAGGGGGATACGCAGTATTTT.

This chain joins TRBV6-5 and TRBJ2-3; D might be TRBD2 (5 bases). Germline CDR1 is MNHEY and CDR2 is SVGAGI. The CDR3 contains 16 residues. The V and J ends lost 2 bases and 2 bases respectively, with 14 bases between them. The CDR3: CASSYEPDGDTDTQYF. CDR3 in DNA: TGTGCCAGCAGTTACGAGCCTGACGGGGACACAGATACGCAGTATTTT.

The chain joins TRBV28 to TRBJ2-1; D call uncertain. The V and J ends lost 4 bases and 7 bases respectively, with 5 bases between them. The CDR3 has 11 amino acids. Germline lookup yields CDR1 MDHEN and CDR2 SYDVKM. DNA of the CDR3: TGTGCCAGCAGTTCCTTTAATGAGCAGTTCTTC. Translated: CASSSFNEQFF.

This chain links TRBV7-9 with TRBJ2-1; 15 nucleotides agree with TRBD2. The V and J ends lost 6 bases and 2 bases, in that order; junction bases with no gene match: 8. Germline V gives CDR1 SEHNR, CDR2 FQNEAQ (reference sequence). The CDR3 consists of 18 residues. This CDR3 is CASSPGLAGGPAYNEQFF. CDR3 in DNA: TGTGCCAGCAGTCCAGGACTAGCGGGAGGGCCGGCCTACAATGAGCAGTTCTTC.

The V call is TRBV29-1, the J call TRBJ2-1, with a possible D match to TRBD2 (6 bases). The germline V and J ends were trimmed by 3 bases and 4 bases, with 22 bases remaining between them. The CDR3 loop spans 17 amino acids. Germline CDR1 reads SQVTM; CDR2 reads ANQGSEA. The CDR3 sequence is CSVEAFVLGEVYNEQFF. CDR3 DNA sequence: TGCAGCGTTGAGGCATTTGTTTTAGGGGAGGTTTACAATGAGCAGTTCTTC.

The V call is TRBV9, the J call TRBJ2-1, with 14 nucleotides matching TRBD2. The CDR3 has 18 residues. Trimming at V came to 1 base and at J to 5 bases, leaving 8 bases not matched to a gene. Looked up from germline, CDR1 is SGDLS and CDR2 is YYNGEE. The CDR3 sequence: CASSVKTSGRETNNEQFF. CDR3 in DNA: TGTGCCAGCAGCGTAAAGACTAGCGGGAGGGAAACAAACAATGAGCAGTTCTTC.

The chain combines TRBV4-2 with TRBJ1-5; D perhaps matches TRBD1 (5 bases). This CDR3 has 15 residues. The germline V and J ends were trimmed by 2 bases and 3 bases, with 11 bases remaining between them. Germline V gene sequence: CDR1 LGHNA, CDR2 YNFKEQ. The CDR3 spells CASSQSGHPNQPQHF. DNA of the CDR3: TGTGCCAGCAGCCAATCCGGACACCCCAATCAGCCCCAGCATTTT.

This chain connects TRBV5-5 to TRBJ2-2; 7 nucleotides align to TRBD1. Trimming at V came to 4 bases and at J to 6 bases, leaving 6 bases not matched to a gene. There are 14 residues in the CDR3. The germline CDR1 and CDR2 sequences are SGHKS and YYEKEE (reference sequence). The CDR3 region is CASSQPDRPGELFF. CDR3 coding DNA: TGTGCCAGCAGCCAACCGGACAGGCCCGGGGAGCTGTTTTTT.

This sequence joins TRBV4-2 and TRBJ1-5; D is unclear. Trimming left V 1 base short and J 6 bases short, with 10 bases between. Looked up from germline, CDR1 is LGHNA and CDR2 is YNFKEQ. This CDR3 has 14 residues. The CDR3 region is CASSQVGVGQPQHF. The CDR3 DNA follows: TGTGCCAGCAGCCAAGTCGGGGTGGGTCAGCCCCAGCATTTT.

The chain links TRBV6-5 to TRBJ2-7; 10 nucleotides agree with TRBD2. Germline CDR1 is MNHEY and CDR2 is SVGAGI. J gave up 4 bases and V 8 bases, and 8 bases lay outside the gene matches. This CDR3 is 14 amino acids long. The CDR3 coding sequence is TGTGCCAGCGGGGAACTAGCGGGACAATACGAGCAGTACTTC. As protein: CASGELAGQYEQYF.

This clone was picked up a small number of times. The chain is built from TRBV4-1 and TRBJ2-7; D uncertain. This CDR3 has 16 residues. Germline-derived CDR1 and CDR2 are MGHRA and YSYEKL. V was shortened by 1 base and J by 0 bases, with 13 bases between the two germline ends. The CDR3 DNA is TGCGCCAGCAGCCAAGTGTGGGATACCAGCTCCTACGAGCAGTACTTC. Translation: CASSQVWDTSSYEQYF.

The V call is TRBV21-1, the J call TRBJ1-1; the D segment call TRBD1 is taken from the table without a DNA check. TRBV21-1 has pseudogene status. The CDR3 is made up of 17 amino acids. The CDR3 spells CASGNGIQGKMNTEAFF. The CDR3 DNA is TGTGCCAGCGGCAATGGGATTCAGGGAAAAATGAACACTGAAGCTTTCTTT.

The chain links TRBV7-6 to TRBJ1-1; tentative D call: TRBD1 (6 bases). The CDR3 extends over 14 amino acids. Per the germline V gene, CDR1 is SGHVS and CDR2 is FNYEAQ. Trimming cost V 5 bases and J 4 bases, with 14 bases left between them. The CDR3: CASSHTGLGTEAFF. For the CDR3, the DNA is TGTGCCAGCAGCCATACAGGGTTGGGCACTGAAGCTTTCTTT.

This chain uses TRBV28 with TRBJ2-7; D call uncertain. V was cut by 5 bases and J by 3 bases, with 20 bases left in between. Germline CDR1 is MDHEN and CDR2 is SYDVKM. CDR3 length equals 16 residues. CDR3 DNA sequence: TGTGCCAGCAGTCTATCCCGTCTAACCCCCAGCTACGAGCAGTACTTC. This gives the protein CASSLSRLTPSYEQYF.

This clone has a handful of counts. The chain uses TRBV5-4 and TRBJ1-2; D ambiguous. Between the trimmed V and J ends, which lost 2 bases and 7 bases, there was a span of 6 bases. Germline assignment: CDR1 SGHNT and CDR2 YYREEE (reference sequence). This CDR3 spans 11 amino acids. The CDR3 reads CASSFVGGYTF. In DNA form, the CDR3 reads TGTGCCAGCAGCTTTGTGGGTGGCTACACCTTC.

CDR3 nucleotides: TGCGCCAGCAGCCAACAGGCCTTTAACGTTGCGTACTTC. This translates into CASSQQAFNVAYF. This sequence joins TRBV4-1 and TRBJ2-7; unclear D gene. The V end was cut by 2 bases, the J end by 12 bases, with 17 bases between. The CDR3 contains 13 residues. The germline V gene has CDR1 MGHRA and CDR2 YSYEKL.

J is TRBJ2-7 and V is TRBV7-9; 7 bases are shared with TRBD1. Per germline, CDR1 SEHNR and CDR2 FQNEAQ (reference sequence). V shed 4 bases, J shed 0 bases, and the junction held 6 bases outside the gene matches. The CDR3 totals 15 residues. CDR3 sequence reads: CASSYRQGSSYEQYF. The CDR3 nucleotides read TGTGCCAGCAGCTACAGACAGGGAAGCTCCTACGAGCAGTACTTC.

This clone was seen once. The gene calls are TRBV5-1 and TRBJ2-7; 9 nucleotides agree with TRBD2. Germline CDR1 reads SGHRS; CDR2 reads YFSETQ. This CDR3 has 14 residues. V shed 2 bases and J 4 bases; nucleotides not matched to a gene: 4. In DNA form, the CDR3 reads TGCGCCAGCAGCTTTAGCGGGGGAGATTACGAGCAGTACTTC. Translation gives CASSFSGGDYEQYF. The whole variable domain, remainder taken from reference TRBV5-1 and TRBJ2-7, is KAGVTQTPRYLIKTRGQQVTLSCSPISGHRSVSWYQQTPGQGLQFLFEYFSETQRNKGNFPGRFSGRQFSNSRSEMNVSTLELGDSALYLCASSFSGGDYEQYFGPGTRLTVT.

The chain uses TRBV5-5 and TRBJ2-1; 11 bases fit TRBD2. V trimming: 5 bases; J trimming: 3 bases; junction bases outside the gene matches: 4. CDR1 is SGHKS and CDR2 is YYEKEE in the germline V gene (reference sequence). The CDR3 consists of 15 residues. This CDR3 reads CASSLAGGYYNEQFF. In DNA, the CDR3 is TGTGCCAGCAGTCTAGCGGGGGGCTACTACAATGAGCAGTTCTTC.

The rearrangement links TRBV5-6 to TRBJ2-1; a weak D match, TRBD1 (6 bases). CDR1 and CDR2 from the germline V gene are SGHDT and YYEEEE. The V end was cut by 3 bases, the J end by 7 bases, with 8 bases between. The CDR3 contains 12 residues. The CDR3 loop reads CASSSQGNEQFF. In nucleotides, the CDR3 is TGTGCCAGCAGCTCCCAGGGGAATGAGCAGTTCTTC. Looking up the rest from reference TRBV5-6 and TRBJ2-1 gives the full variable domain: DAGVTQSPTHLIKTRGQQVTLRCSPKSGHDTVSWYQQALGQGPQFIFQYYEEEERQRGNFPDRFSGHQFPNYSSELNVNALLLGDSALYLCASSSQGNEQFFGPGTRLTVL.

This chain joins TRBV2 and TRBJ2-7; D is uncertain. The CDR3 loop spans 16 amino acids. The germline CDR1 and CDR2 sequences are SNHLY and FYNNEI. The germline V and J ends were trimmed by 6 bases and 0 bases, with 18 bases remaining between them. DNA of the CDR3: TGTGCCAGCAGCCCTTTAATAGAGACGAGCTCCTACGAGCAGTACTTC. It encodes CASSPLIETSSYEQYF. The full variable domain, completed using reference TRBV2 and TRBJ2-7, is EPEVTQTPSHQVTQMGQEVILRCVPISNHLYFYWYRQILGQKVEFLVSFYNNEISEKSEIFDDQFSVERPDGSNFTLKIRSTKLEDSAMYFCASSPLIETSSYEQYFGPGTRLTVT.